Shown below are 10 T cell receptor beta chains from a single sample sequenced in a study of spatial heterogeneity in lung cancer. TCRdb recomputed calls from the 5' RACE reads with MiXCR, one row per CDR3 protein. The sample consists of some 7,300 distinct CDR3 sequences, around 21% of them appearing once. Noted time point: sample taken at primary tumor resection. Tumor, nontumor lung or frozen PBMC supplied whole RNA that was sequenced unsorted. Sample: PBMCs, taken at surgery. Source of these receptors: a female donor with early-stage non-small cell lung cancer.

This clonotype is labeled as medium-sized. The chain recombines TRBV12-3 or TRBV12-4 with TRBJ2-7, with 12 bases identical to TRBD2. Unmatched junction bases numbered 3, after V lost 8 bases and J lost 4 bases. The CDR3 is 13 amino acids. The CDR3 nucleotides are TGTGCCAGCCAACTAGCGGGAGGTTACGAGCAGTACTTC. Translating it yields CASQLAGGYEQYF.

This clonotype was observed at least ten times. DNA for the CDR3: TGCAGCGCCCTACATACTAGCGTGTCCTACAATGAGCAGTTCTTC. Translated: CSALHTSVSYNEQFF. This chain uses TRBV29-1 with TRBJ2-1; TRBD2 agrees at 7 bases. Germline lookup yields CDR1 SQVTM and CDR2 ANQGSEA. The CDR3 totals 15 residues. V shed 7 bases, J shed 1 base, and the junction held 10 bases outside the gene matches.

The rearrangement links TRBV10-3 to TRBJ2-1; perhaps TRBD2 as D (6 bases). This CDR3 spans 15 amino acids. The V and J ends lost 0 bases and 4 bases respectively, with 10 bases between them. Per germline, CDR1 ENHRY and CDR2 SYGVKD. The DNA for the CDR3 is TGTGCCATCAGTGAGTCGCGGGGCAGATACAATGAGCAGTTCTTC. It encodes CAISESRGRYNEQFF.

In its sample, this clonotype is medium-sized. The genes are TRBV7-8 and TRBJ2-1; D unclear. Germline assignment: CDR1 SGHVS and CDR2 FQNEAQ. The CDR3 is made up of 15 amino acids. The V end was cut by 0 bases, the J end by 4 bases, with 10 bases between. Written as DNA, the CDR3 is TGTGCCAGCAGCTTAGCCGGAATAAATTACAATGAGCAGTTCTTC. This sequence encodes CASSLAGINYNEQFF.

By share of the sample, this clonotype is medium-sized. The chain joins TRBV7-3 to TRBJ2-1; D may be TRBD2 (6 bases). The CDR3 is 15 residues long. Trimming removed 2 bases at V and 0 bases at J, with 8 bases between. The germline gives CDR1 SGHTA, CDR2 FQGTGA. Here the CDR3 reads CASSLGGISYNEQFF. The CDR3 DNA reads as TGTGCCAGCAGCTTAGGGGGGATCTCCTACAATGAGCAGTTCTTC.

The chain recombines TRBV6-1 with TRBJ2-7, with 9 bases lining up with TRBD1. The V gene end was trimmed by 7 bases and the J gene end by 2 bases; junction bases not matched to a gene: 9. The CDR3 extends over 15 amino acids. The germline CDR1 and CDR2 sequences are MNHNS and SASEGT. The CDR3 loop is CASNHPGTGTYEQYV. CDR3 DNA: TGTGCCAGCAACCACCCCGGGACAGGGACCTACGAGCAGTACGTC.

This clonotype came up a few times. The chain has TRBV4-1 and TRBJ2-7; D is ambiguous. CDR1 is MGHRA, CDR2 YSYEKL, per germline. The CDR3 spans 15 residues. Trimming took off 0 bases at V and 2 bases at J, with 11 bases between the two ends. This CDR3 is CASSQDRYGPYEQYV. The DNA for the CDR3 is TGCGCCAGCAGCCAAGATAGGTATGGTCCCTACGAGCAGTACGTC.

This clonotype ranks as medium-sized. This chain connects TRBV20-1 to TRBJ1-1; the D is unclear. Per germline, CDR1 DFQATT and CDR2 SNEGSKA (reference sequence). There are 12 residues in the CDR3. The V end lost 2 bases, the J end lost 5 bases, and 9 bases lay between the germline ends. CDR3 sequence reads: CSARRRETEAFF. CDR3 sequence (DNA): TGCAGTGCTAGAAGGAGGGAGACTGAAGCTTTCTTT.

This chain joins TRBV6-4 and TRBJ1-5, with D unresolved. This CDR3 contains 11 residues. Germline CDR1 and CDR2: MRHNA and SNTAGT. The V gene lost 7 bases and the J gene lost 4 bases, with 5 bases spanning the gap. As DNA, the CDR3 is TGTGCCAGCACCAGAAATCAGCCCCAGCATTTT. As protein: CASTRNQPQHF.

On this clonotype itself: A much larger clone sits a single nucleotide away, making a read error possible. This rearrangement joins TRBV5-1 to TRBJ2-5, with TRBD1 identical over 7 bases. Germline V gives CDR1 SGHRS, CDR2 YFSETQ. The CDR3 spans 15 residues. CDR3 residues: CASSLAGTVEEIQYF. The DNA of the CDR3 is TGCGCCAGCAGCTTGGCGGGGACAGTCGAAGAGATCCAGTACTTC.